Listed here are 19 T cell receptor beta chains from one sample, sequenced in a study of shared clonotypes between healthy human individuals. Clones were read by immunoSEQ multiplex PCR, and TCRdb kept only the in-frame ones, dropping some. This sample has about 2.1 million clones, with roughly 93% found just once. Terminally differentiated effector memory CD45RA+ cells were left out of the naive CD8 fraction, which was CD45RO-negative and positively selected for CCR7. The specimen was naive CD8+ T cells from PBMCs. These receptors all stem from a man in his late teens or twenties in good health. Some clones in this sample may be carry-over from other donors' samples.

This clone was seen a handful of times. The chain is built from TRBV6-5 and TRBJ1-1; no reliable D call. Germline CDR1 and CDR2: MNHEY and SVGAGI. V shed 0 bases and J shed 5 bases, with 16 bases lying between them. The CDR3 spans 16 residues. CDR3 sequence: CASSYSVGERVTEAFF. CDR3 DNA: TGTGCCAGCAGTTACTCGGTCGGGGAAAGGGTGACTGAAGCTTTCTTT.

To note about this clone: This sample includes further DNA sequences coding for the same CDR3. The chain joins TRBV25-1 to TRBJ2-7, with TRBD2 identical over 8 bases. The V gene's germline CDR1 is MGHDK and CDR2 SYGVNS. J lost 0 bases, V lost 2 bases, and 6 bases had no gene match. The CDR3 runs 16 residues. The CDR3 sequence: CASSEGLAGGSYEQYF. The CDR3 nucleotides read TGTGCCAGCAGTGAAGGGCTCGCGGGAGGCTCCTACGAGCAGTACTTC.

The gene calls are TRBV5-4 and TRBJ2-1, with TRBD2 identical over 13 bases. V dropped 7 bases and J dropped 5; count of bases not matched to a gene: 15. The germline V gene has CDR1 SGHNT and CDR2 YYREEE (reference sequence). The CDR3 runs 18 residues. The CDR3, as DNA: TGTGCCAGCTTTGGACTAGCGGGAGAGGGGGGCTATAACAATGAGCAGTTCTTC. Residues: CASFGLAGEGGYNNEQFF.

This chain connects TRBV25-1 to TRBJ2-5; D is unclear. The V end was cut by 1 base, the J end by 4 bases, with 13 bases between. There are 15 residues in the CDR3. Germline CDR1 MGHDK, CDR2 SYGVNS. CDR3 nucleotide sequence: TGTGCCAGCAGTGAATGGTTGGGTTTGGGAGAGACCCAGTACTTC. Its protein product is CASSEWLGLGETQYF. Supplemented by reference TRBV25-1 and TRBJ2-5, the full variable domain reads EADIYQTPRYLVIGTGKKITLECSQTMGHDKMYWYQQDPGMELHLIHYSYGVNSTEKGDLSSESTVSRIRTEHFPLTLESARPSHTSQYLCASSEWLGLGETQYFGPGTRLLVL.

The chain joins TRBV15 to TRBJ2-7; 10 positions agree with TRBD1. The length of the CDR3 is 15 residues. CDR1 is LNHNV, CDR2 YYDKDF, per germline (reference sequence). J was trimmed by 4 bases and V by 4 bases; bases with no gene match: 7. The DNA for the CDR3 is TGTGCCACCAGCAATCCGGGACAGGGGTTTTACGAGCAGTACTTC. It encodes CATSNPGQGFYEQYF.

CDR3 region: CSVEGPINTEAFF. CDR3 sequence (DNA): TGCAGCGTTGAGGGACCTATTAACACTGAAGCTTTCTTT. V is TRBV29-1 and J is TRBJ1-1, with D possibly matching TRBD1 (5 bases). The CDR3 has 13 amino acids. V dropped 3 bases and J dropped 2 bases, with 10 bases sitting between them. CDR1 and CDR2 from the germline V gene are SQVTM and ANQGSEA.

V and J are TRBV27 and TRBJ1-1; no clear D. CDR1 MNHEY and CDR2 SMNVEV come from the germline V gene (reference sequence). Trimming removed 0 bases from V and 3 bases from J, with 5 bases in between. The CDR3 runs to 13 residues. The CDR3 loop reads CASSLSMYTEAFF. The CDR3 region has the DNA TGTGCCAGCAGTTTATCTATGTACACTGAAGCTTTCTTT.

The rearrangement links TRBV28 to TRBJ2-1; no definite D call. The V end lost 4 bases, the J end lost 0 bases, and 7 bases lay between the germline ends. Germline V gene data show CDR1 as MDHEN and CDR2 as SYDVKM. The CDR3 has 14 residues. As DNA, the CDR3 is TGTGCCAGCAGTTGGGCGAGCTCCTACAATGAGCAGTTCTTC. Its translation is CASSWASSYNEQFF.

This clone appeared a few times. The germline gene is not matched at one end of the junction; a read error may be the cause. The genes are TRBV19 and TRBJ2-7, with D possibly matching TRBD2 (6 bases). Per germline, CDR1 LNHDA and CDR2 SQIVND (reference sequence). The CDR3 runs to 15 residues. DNA of the CDR3: TGTGCCAGTAGTATATCTCGGGACTTCTCCCACGAGCAGTACTTC. It yields the protein CASSISRDFSHEQYF. Full variable domain (rest looked up from reference TRBV19 and TRBJ2-7): DGGITQSPKYLFRKEGQNVTLSCEQNLNHDAMYWYRQDPGQGLRLIYYSQIVNDFQKGDIAEGYSVSREKKESFPLTVTSAQKNPTAFYLCASSISRDFSHEQYFGPGTRLTVT.

This sequence joins TRBV28 and TRBJ1-5; D is unclear. V lost 3 bases and J lost 4, with 10 bases in between. CDR1 MDHEN and CDR2 SYDVKM come from the germline V gene. The CDR3 length is 14 residues. CDR3 bases: TGTGCCAGCAGTTTTTACCGGGAAAATCAGCCCCAGCATTTT. As protein: CASSFYRENQPQHF. Full variable domain (outside the CDR3, taken from reference TRBV28 and TRBJ1-5): DVKVTQSSRYLVKRTGEKVFLECVQDMDHENMFWYRQDPGLGLRLIYFSYDVKMKEKGDIPEGYSVSREKKERFSLILESASTNQTSMYLCASSFYRENQPQHFGDGTRLSIL.

V is TRBV6-6 and J is TRBJ2-6, with 8 bases identical to TRBD2. Trimming at V came to 11 bases and at J to 2 bases, leaving 8 bases not matched to a gene. Germline CDR1 is MNHNY and CDR2 is SVGAGI (reference sequence). This CDR3 has 15 amino acids. The CDR3 region is CAVPGGAAGANVLTF. CDR3 coding DNA: TGTGCCGTCCCGGGGGGGGCAGCTGGGGCCAACGTCCTGACTTTC.

The chain carries TRBV5-1 and TRBJ2-3, with D possibly matching TRBD1 (5 bases). Germline V gene lookup returns CDR1 SGHRS and CDR2 YFSETQ. The CDR3 runs 16 residues. Trimming pared 2 bases from V and 0 bases from J, leaving 13 bases between. The CDR3 loop reads CASSFDQGFSTDTQYF. CDR3 coding DNA: TGCGCCAGCAGCTTCGACCAGGGATTTAGCACAGATACGCAGTATTTT.

This chain joins TRBV28 and TRBJ2-7, with 7 bases fitting TRBD2. Losses at the gene ends were 6 bases for V and 3 bases for J; bases not matched to a gene: 11. CDR1 is MDHEN, CDR2 SYDVKM, per germline. This CDR3 contains 15 residues. For the CDR3, the DNA is TGTGCCAGCAGCCCCAAGCGGGAAATGCACTACGAGCAGTACTTC. Its protein product is CASSPKREMHYEQYF.

CDR3 nucleotides: TGTGCCATCTCAAGGACCCCGGACCTAGGGGACGAGCAGTACTTC. Translation: CAISRTPDLGDEQYF. The V and J genes are TRBV10-3 and TRBJ2-7; D possibly corresponds to TRBD1 (5 bases). The CDR3 length is 15 residues. Per the germline V gene, CDR1 is ENHRY and CDR2 is SYGVKD. V lost 8 bases, J lost 5 bases, and 22 bases lay in between.

The chain recombines TRBV19 with TRBJ2-1; 11 bases agree with TRBD2. From germline, CDR1 is LNHDA and CDR2 SQIVND (reference sequence). The CDR3 is 16 amino acids. The trim removed 4 bases at V and 9 bases at J, leaving 11 bases unmatched. CDR3 sequence (DNA): TGTGCCAGTAGTAACTGGAGGGGGACTAGCGGCCTTGAGCAGTTCTTC. Translating it yields CASSNWRGTSGLEQFF.

The genes are TRBV27 and TRBJ2-7; 16 nucleotides match TRBD2. Germline loops: CDR1 MNHEY, CDR2 SMNVEV (reference sequence). The CDR3 runs to 16 residues. J lost 4 bases, V lost 6 bases, and 6 bases had no gene match. The CDR3 bases are TGTGCCAGCAGAGGGACTAGCGGGAGGGTTAATTACGAGCAGTACTTC. Translated, it gives CASRGTSGRVNYEQYF.

The chain recombines TRBV5-1 with TRBJ2-7; unclear D gene. Trimming shortened V by 1 base and J by 0 bases, and 11 bases separated the two germline ends. Looked up from germline, CDR1 is SGHRS and CDR2 is YFSETQ. The CDR3 consists of 15 residues. This CDR3 is CASSLLGEFSYEQYF. CDR3 DNA: TGCGCCAGCAGCTTGCTAGGAGAATTCTCCTACGAGCAGTACTTC.

Details on this clone: The sample holds other DNA sequences that translate to the same CDR3. The V call is TRBV7-9, the J call TRBJ2-7, with D unresolved. CDR3 size: 12 residues. Germline V CDR1 and CDR2: SEHNR, FQNEAQ (reference sequence). The V gene lost 8 bases and the J gene lost 3 bases, with 11 bases spanning the gap. CDR3 residues: CASSLSLYEQYF. Written as DNA, the CDR3 is TGTGCCAGCTCCCTTTCCCTCTACGAGCAGTACTTC. Filled out from reference TRBV7-9 and TRBJ2-7, the complete variable domain reads DTGVSQNPRHKITKRGQNVTFRCDPISEHNRLYWYRQTLGQGPEFLTYFQNEAQLEKSRLLSDRFSAERPKGSFSTLEIQRTEQGDSAMYLCASSLSLYEQYFGPGTRLTVT.

The V call is TRBV7-9, the J call TRBJ2-7, with D perhaps TRBD2 (6 bases). CDR3 size: 13 residues. Trimming shortened V by 5 bases and J by 5 bases, and 13 bases separated the two germline ends. Germline V gives CDR1 SEHNR, CDR2 FQNEAQ (reference sequence). CDR3: CASSHGGVNEQYF. The DNA of the CDR3 is TGTGCCAGCAGCCACGGCGGGGTGAACGAGCAGTACTTC.